Each of the 3 T cell receptor beta chains below was sequenced from the same sample in a study of graft-versus-host responses after intestinal transplantation. Their antigens remain unidentified. TCRdb's table, derived via immunoSEQ multiplex PCR, lists solely in-frame clones and lacks some. The sample carries about 85,000 clones, around four fifths recorded once. The sample consisted of unstimulated CD8+ T cells sorted from spleen or lymph node cells, taken before intestinal transplant. These receptors were taken from a human donor who received an intestinal transplant.

The CDR3 loop reads CASSEAPGTGYYSNQPQHF. In DNA form, the CDR3 reads TGTGCCAGCAGTGAAGCGCCCGGGACAGGGTATTATAGCAATCAGCCCCAGCATTTT. The chain couples TRBV6-1 to TRBJ1-5, with TRBD1 matching 9 bases. This CDR3 spans 19 amino acids. Trimming removed 0 bases from V and 0 bases from J; junction bases left unmatched: 9. Germline CDR1 reads MNHNS; CDR2 reads SASEGT.

As to this clone: Additional DNA sequences in this sample encode the identical CDR3. CDR3 sequence reads: CASSYFGQGEVDTQYF. In DNA form, the CDR3 reads TGTGCCAGCAGTTACTTTGGGCAGGGGGAGGTAGATACGCAGTATTTT. The chain has TRBV6-5 and TRBJ2-3, with D perhaps TRBD1 (7 bases). CDR1 is MNHEY, CDR2 SVGAGI, per germline. Trimming cost V 1 base and J 5 bases, with 16 bases left between them. This CDR3 comprises 16 residues.

This sequence joins TRBV7-6 and TRBJ2-7; D perhaps matches TRBD2 (6 bases). The V end was cut by 4 bases, the J end by 1 base, with 14 bases between. The CDR3 has 15 amino acids. Germline V gene lookup returns CDR1 SGHVS and CDR2 FNYEAQ. The CDR3 is CASSCGVKGSYEQYF. The CDR3 DNA reads TGTGCCAGCAGCTGCGGGGTTAAGGGGTCCTACGAGCAGTACTTC.